The source of this TCR beta chain is a study of cytomegalovirus exposure and HLA in healthy donors. Points from the study as a whole: TCR association rates varied by HLA locus in a later analysis, with DRB1 highest and HLA-C lowest. Researchers catalogued roughly 150 TCR beta chains as cytomegalovirus-associated.

In regard to this clone: Its cognate antigen is unknown.

With 60 Vbeta and 13 Jbeta primers, the PCR was carried out. Using immunoSEQ multiplex PCR, the repertoire was profiled, and TCRdb retains in-frame clones only, with some absent. The sample has some 140,000 clones, approximately 80% seen once. The ends lost 1 base at V and 0 bases at J; junction bases unmatched: 2. This CDR3 is built from 15 residues. The germline gives CDR1 SGHTA, CDR2 FQGTGA. This chain links TRBV7-3 with TRBJ2-7; 8 bases match TRBD2. This clonotype was sampled from a woman aged 45-59 years in good health and CMV-seropositive. The specimen sequenced was PBMCs. The CDR3 reads CASSLMAGGSYEQYF. For the CDR3, the DNA is TGTGCCAGCAGCTTAATGGCGGGGGGCTCCTACGAGCAGTACTTC.